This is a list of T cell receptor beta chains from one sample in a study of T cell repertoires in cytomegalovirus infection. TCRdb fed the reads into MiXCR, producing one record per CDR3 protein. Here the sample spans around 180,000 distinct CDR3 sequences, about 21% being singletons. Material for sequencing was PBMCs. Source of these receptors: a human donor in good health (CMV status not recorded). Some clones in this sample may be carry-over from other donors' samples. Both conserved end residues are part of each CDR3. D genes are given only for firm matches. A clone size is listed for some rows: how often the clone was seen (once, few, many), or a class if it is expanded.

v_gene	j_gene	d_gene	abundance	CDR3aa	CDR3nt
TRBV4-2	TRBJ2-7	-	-	CASSQEGSGLSYEQYF	TGTGCCAGCAGCCAAGAGGGAAGCGGGTTATCCTACGAGCAGTACTTC
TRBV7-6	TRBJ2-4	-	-	CASTRESGNIQYF	TGTGCCAGCACCAGAGAGTCCGGGAACATTCAGTACTTC
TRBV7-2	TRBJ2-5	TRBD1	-	CDSSSPGQLRETQYF	TGTGACAGCAGCTCCCCGGGACAGCTCAGAGAGACCCAGTACTTC
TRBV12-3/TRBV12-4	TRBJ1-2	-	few	CASTIMGLLGGYTF	TGTGCCAGCACCATAATGGGCCTCCTGGGCGGCTACACCTTC
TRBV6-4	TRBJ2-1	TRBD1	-	CASSPKGQGMQFF	TGTGCCAGCAGTCCCAAGGGACAGGGGATGCAGTTCTTC
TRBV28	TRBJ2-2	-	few	CASSLYRLQNTGELFF	TGTGCCAGCAGTTTATATCGACTACAGAACACCGGGGAGCTGTTTTTT
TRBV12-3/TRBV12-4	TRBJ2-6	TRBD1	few	CASSLVGQGVGGANVLTF	TGTGCCAGCAGTTTAGTGGGACAGGGGGTTGGTGGGGCCAACGTCCTGACTTTC
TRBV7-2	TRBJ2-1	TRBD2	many	CASSLEGTSRRNEQFF	TGTGCCAGCAGCTTAGAAGGGACTAGCAGGCGCAATGAGCAGTTCTTC
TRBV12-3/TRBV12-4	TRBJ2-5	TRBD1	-	CASSKGQDSFPQETQYF	TGTGCCAGCAGTAAGGGACAGGACAGTTTTCCCCAAGAGACCCAGTACTTC
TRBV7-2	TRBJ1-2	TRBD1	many	CASSLWDRYGYTF	TGTGCCAGCAGCTTATGGGACAGATATGGCTACACCTTC
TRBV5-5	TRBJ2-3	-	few	CASSLERVLSTDTQYF	TGTGCCAGCAGCTTGGAGAGGGTCCTAAGCACAGATACGCAGTATTTT
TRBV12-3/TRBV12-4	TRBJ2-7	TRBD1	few	CASSLGQGQYEQYF	TGTGCCAGCAGCCTTGGACAGGGGCAGTACGAGCAGTACTTC
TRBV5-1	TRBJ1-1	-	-	CASSLAPQTTEAFF	TGCGCCAGCAGCTTGGCTCCACAAACCACTGAAGCTTTCTTT
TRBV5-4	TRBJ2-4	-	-	CASSLGTFGQGAKNIQYF	TGTGCCAGCAGCTTGGGGACATTCGGGCAGGGGGCCAAAAACATTCAGTACTTC
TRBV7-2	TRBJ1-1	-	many	CASSLVAGGGTEAFF	TGTGCCAGCAGCTTAGTGGCGGGTGGGGGCACTGAAGCTTTCTTT
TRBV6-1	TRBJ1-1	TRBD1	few	CASSQQGANTEAFF	TGTGCCAGCAGCCAACAGGGGGCAAACACTGAAGCTTTCTTT
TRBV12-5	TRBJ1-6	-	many	CASGLVLRSLSSYNSPLHF	TGTGCTAGTGGTTTGGTGTTGCGATCACTGAGCTCCTATAATTCACCCCTCCACTTT
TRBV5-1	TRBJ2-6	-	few	CASSLGFRSSGANVLTF	TGCGCCAGCAGCTTGGGGTTCAGGAGCTCTGGGGCCAACGTCCTGACTTTC
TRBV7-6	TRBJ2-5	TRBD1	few	CASSLTGIETQYF	TGTGCCAGCAGCTTGACAGGGATAGAGACCCAGTACTTC
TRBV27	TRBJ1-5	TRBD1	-	CASRDRSSNQPQHF	TGTGCCAGCAGGGACAGGTCTAGCAATCAGCCCCAGCATTTT
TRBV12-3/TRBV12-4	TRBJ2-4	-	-	CASSFEALAKNIQYF	TGTGCCAGCAGTTTCGAGGCGTTAGCCAAAAACATTCAGTACTTC
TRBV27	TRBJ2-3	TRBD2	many	CASSLASGRADTQYF	TGTGCCAGCAGCTTAGCCAGCGGGAGGGCTGATACGCAGTATTTT
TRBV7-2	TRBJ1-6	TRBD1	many	CASSRTGDSPLHF	TGTGCCAGCAGCCGTACAGGGGATTCACCCCTCCACTTT
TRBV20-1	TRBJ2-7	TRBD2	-	CSASRPRTSGYSYEQYF	TGCAGTGCTAGCAGACCGAGAACTAGCGGTTACTCCTACGAGCAGTACTTC
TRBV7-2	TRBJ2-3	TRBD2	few	CASSATSGRTDTQYF	TGTGCCAGCAGCGCCACTAGCGGGAGAACAGATACGCAGTATTTT
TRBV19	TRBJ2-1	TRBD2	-	CASSTLAGSTGNEQFF	TGTGCCAGTAGTACTTTAGCGGGATCAACGGGAAATGAGCAGTTCTTC
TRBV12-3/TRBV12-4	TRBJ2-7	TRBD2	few	CASSGGSIYEQYF	TGTGCCAGCAGCGGCGGGAGTATCTACGAGCAGTACTTC
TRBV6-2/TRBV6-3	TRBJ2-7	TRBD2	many	CASSYPASGNSEQYF	TGTGCCAGCAGTTACCCGGCTAGCGGGAACAGCGAGCAGTACTTC
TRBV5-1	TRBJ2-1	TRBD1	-	CASSLAGQGYNEQFF	TGCGCCAGCAGCTTGGCGGGACAGGGGTACAATGAGCAGTTCTTC
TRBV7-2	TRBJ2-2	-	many	CATSLRGTVMGTGELFF	TGTGCCACATCTCTGCGCGGGACCGTGATGGGCACCGGGGAGCTGTTTTTT
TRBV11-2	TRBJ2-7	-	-	CASSFRSPSAYEQYF	TGTGCCAGCAGCTTTAGGTCCCCCTCGGCCTACGAGCAGTACTTC
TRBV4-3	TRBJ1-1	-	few	CASSQDSGRQNMNTEAFF	TGCGCCAGCAGCCAAGATAGTGGGAGGCAGAACATGAACACTGAAGCTTTCTTT
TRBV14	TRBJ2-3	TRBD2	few	CASSPRTSGMGDTQYF	TGTGCCAGCAGCCCGCGGACTAGCGGGATGGGAGATACGCAGTATTTT
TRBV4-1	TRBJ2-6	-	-	CASSPTQGNEANVLTF	TGCGCCAGCAGCCCTACACAGGGAAACGAGGCCAACGTCCTGACTTTC
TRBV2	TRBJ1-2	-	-	CVSTVGWQDYGYTF	TGTGTCAGCACCGTCGGTTGGCAGGACTATGGCTACACCTTC
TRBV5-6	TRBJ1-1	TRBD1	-	CASSSTGGGIGGTEAFF	TGTGCCAGCAGCTCCACAGGGGGCGGGATTGGGGGCACTGAAGCTTTCTTT